Below are 32 T cell receptor beta chains sequenced from a single sample in a study of shared T cell receptors in the human thymus. Clones were read by immunoSEQ multiplex PCR, and TCRdb kept only the in-frame ones, dropping some. The repertoire has some 760,000 clones, approximately 83% of them found once; the top ten carry over 0.008%. These records were also assigned to another study, of human thymus T cells.

Sequencing was done on a sample of thymocytes. The receptors derive from a girl less than two years old with a congenital heart defect.

The chain couples TRBV19 to TRBJ1-5, with D tentatively TRBD1 (5 bases). V was shortened by 3 bases and J by 1 base, with 16 bases between the two germline ends. In germline, CDR1 is LNHDA, CDR2 SQIVND (reference sequence). The CDR3 extends over 17 amino acids. The chain's CDR3 is CASSMGLRGRSNQPQHF. The CDR3 coding sequence is TGTGCCAGTAGTATGGGCCTTCGGGGGAGGAGCAATCAGCCCCAGCATTTT.

This chain links TRBV5-1 with TRBJ1-1; a possible D gene is TRBD1 (5 bases). Germline assignment: CDR1 SGHRS and CDR2 YFSETQ. The CDR3 has 17 amino acids. V gave up 0 bases and J gave up 3 bases, with 18 bases separating them. This chain's CDR3 is CASSLERGRKDYTEAFF. The CDR3 coding sequence is TGCGCCAGCAGCTTGGAAAGGGGAAGAAAGGATTACACTGAAGCTTTCTTT.

The gene calls are TRBV6-6 and TRBJ2-7, with 11 positions matching TRBD2. The CDR3 covers 15 residues. With 7 bases clipped from V and 4 bases from J, the junction kept 9 bases outside the gene matches. The germline CDR1 and CDR2 sequences are MNHNY and SVGAGI (reference sequence). CDR3 amino acids: CASITTSGGTYEQYF. Here the CDR3 DNA reads TGTGCCAGCATTACTACTAGCGGGGGAACTTACGAGCAGTACTTC.

The chain couples TRBV6-1 to TRBJ2-5; 8 bases align to TRBD2. Germline V gives CDR1 MNHNS, CDR2 SASEGT. The junction had 9 bases not matched to a gene; V was cut back by 7 bases and J by 5 bases. This CDR3 has 14 amino acids. This chain's CDR3 is CASMGLVHRETQYF. CDR3 nucleotide sequence: TGTGCCAGCATGGGACTAGTTCATCGCGAGACCCAGTACTTC.

The CDR3 here is CASSSSGTGGIEQYF. CDR3 in DNA: TGTGCCAGCTCATCATCCGGGACAGGGGGTATCGAGCAGTACTTC. The chain couples TRBV18 to TRBJ2-7, with 11 bases identical to TRBD1. The germline V gene has CDR1 KGHSH and CDR2 LQKENI. The J segment lost 6 bases and the V segment lost 5 bases, leaving 9 bases of the junction unmatched. The CDR3 covers 15 residues. The full variable domain, its missing parts supplied by reference TRBV18 and TRBJ2-7, is NAGVMQNPRHLVRRRGQEARLRCSPMKGHSHVYWYRQLPEEGLKFMVYLQKENIIDESGMPKERFSAEFPKEGPSILRIQQVVRGDSAAYFCASSSSGTGGIEQYFGPGTRLTVT.

V usage is TRBV2 and J usage is TRBJ1-5, with D possibly being TRBD1 (5 bases). Germline CDR1 is SNHLY and CDR2 is FYNNEI. The CDR3 is 19 residues long. Trimming removed 3 bases at V and 0 bases at J, with 21 bases between. CDR3 DNA: TGTGCCAGCAGTGACACGGGGACGCGGGGACTTTATAGCAATCAGCCCCAGCATTTT. Translating it yields CASSDTGTRGLYSNQPQHF.

Here the CDR3 reads CSASYRDAQFF. Written as DNA, the CDR3 is TGCAGTGCAAGCTACCGGGATGCGCAGTTCTTC. The V and J genes are TRBV20-1 and TRBJ2-1; the D gene is possibly TRBD2 (5 bases). The CDR3 spans 11 residues. CDR1 is DFQATT, CDR2 SNEGSKA, per germline (reference sequence). The ends were cut back, 6 bases at V and 12 bases at J, with 15 bases in the middle.

This chain links TRBV7-8 with TRBJ2-1, with 10 bases aligning to TRBD2. With V trimmed by 5 bases and J by 1 base, 5 bases remained unmatched. The CDR3 length is 16 residues. Germline CDR1 reads SGHVS; CDR2 reads FQNEAQ. CDR3 DNA: TGTGCCAGCAGCAGCGTGACTAGCGGGTCCTACAATGAGCAGTTCTTC. Translated: CASSSVTSGSYNEQFF.

In regard to this clone: In this CDR3 the conserved last residue, phenylalanine or tryptophan, is missing, so a read error is likely. It is unclear where the CDR3 begins or ends on the DNA, so no DNA is shown, and the CDR3 is as TCRdb lists it. The chain employs TRBV20-1 and TRBJ1-1. Germline assignment: CDR1 DFQATT and CDR2 SNEGSKA (reference sequence). The CDR3 numbers 8 amino acids, ends counted. CDR3 sequence: CSARDGGV.

The V call is TRBV27, the J call TRBJ1-6; 11 bases are shared with TRBD1. Germline V gives CDR1 MNHEY, CDR2 SMNVEV (reference sequence). The ends lost 1 base at V and 8 bases at J; junction bases unmatched: 7. The CDR3 contains 17 residues. CDR3 sequence reads: CASSLWRDRGSYSPLHF. The DNA of the CDR3 is TGTGCCAGCAGTTTATGGCGGGACAGGGGGTCTTATTCACCCCTCCACTTT.

CDR3 bases: TGTGCCACCTACAGTGGTTATTGCTCTGGAAACACCATATATTTT. The encoded protein is CATYSGYCSGNTIYF. This rearrangement joins TRBV28 to TRBJ1-3; D remains unclear. There are 15 residues in the CDR3. Germline CDR1 reads MDHEN; CDR2 reads SYDVKM. The ends were cut back, 10 bases at V and 0 bases at J, with 16 bases in the middle.

V usage is TRBV5-4 and J usage is TRBJ1-6; TRBD1 agrees at 7 bases. This CDR3 spans 20 amino acids. The ends lost 2 bases at V and 1 base at J; junction bases unmatched: 15. The V gene's germline CDR1 is SGHNT and CDR2 YYREEE (reference sequence). CDR3 in amino acids: CASSFGPGQPLWSYNSPLHF. The CDR3 DNA reads TGTGCCAGCAGCTTCGGACCGGGACAGCCCCTGTGGTCCTATAATTCACCCCTCCACTTT.

This chain joins TRBV27 and TRBJ1-1; D is perhaps TRBD1 (5 bases). Trimming took 5 bases from V and 6 from J, leaving 19 bases between them. The CDR3 is made up of 15 amino acids. The germline gives CDR1 MNHEY, CDR2 SMNVEV (reference sequence). CDR3 loop: CASSPRTGGVSEAFF. The CDR3, as DNA: TGTGCCAGCAGTCCCCGGACCGGGGGGGTGTCTGAAGCTTTCTTT.

This rearrangement joins TRBV6-1 to TRBJ1-5; no firm D call. Germline V gene sequence: CDR1 MNHNS, CDR2 SASEGT. This CDR3 comprises 15 residues. V gave up 1 base and J gave up 1 base, with 8 bases separating them. The CDR3 is CASSEVTESNQPQHF. Written as DNA, the CDR3 is TGTGCCAGCAGTGAAGTAACAGAGAGCAATCAGCCCCAGCATTTT.

This clone was detected a few times. This chain uses TRBV5-1 with TRBJ2-7; weak D call: TRBD1 (6 bases). V shed 2 bases and J shed 3 bases, with 9 bases lying between them. This CDR3 has 13 amino acids. Germline V gene data show CDR1 as SGHRS and CDR2 as YFSETQ. The CDR3 region has the DNA TGCGCCAGCAGCTTCGTAGGGGGCTACGAGCAGTACTTC. It yields the protein CASSFVGGYEQYF.

The J gene is TRBJ2-1, the V gene TRBV16; 10 bases fit TRBD2. The CDR3 spans 16 residues. CDR1 and CDR2 from the germline V gene are KGHSY and FQNENV. The V and J ends lost 0 bases and 10 bases, in that order; junction bases with no gene match: 9. The CDR3 DNA reads TGTGCCAGCAGCCAATCGAAGCGGGGGGGCTCAAAGGAGCAGTTCTTC. Translating it yields CASSQSKRGGSKEQFF.

This chain links TRBV5-1 with TRBJ1-2; 7 bases are a match to TRBD1. Germline trimming cut 4 bases from V and 7 bases from J; bases unmatched to any gene: 7. The CDR3 sequence is 13 residues long. The germline V gene has CDR1 SGHRS and CDR2 YFSETQ. The CDR3 sequence is CASSLRTGIGYTF. The CDR3 DNA reads as TGCGCCAGCAGCCTCCGGACAGGTATTGGCTACACCTTC.

The V and J genes are TRBV28 and TRBJ1-6, with 12 bases lining up with TRBD1. V trimming: 6 bases; J trimming: 9 bases; junction bases outside the gene matches: 9. CDR1 and CDR2 from the germline V gene are MDHEN and SYDVKM. The CDR3 runs 16 residues. CDR3 sequence (DNA): TGTGCCAGCAGGTCAAATCCGGGACAGGGGGCTTCACCCCTCCACTTT. Translated, it gives CASRSNPGQGASPLHF.

The chain carries TRBV27 and TRBJ1-2; 8 positions agree with TRBD1. The germline V gene encodes CDR1 MNHEY and CDR2 SMNVEV (reference sequence). V lost 6 bases and J lost 2; bases outside the gene matches: 8. The CDR3 loop spans 15 amino acids. Here the CDR3 DNA reads TGTGCCAGCAGGACCTCCGGGACAGGCAACTATGGCTACACCTTC. This codes for CASRTSGTGNYGYTF.

The chain uses TRBV11-2 and TRBJ1-2; TRBD1 aligns across 9 bases. The CDR3 contains 15 residues. With V trimmed by 6 bases and J by 7 bases, 12 bases remained unmatched. Germline V gene lookup returns CDR1 SGHAT and CDR2 FQNNGV. The CDR3 loop is CASSRRPGTGSGYTF. As DNA, the CDR3 is TGTGCCAGCAGTCGGCGTCCCGGGACAGGGAGTGGCTACACCTTC.

This chain joins TRBV6-5 and TRBJ1-2, with D perhaps TRBD1 (6 bases). Germline assignment: CDR1 MNHEY and CDR2 SVGAGI. V lost 6 bases, J lost 8 bases, and 10 bases lay in between. CDR3 length: 11 residues. For the CDR3, the DNA is TGTGCCAGCAGACAGGGTTTGGGCTACACCTTC. This encodes CASRQGLGYTF.

J is TRBJ1-2 and V is TRBV28; D may be TRBD1 (5 bases). Looked up from germline, CDR1 is MDHEN and CDR2 is SYDVKM. This CDR3 region has 14 residues. Trimming shortened V by 2 bases and J by 3 bases, and 10 bases separated the two germline ends. CDR3 DNA sequence: TGTGCCAGCAGTTTAAAACCCAGGGACTATGGCTACACCTTC. Translating gives CASSLKPRDYGYTF.

The chain employs TRBV5-6 and TRBJ1-2; 7 nucleotides line up with TRBD1. Germline trimming cut 2 bases from V and 4 bases from J; bases unmatched to any gene: 5. This CDR3 has 14 amino acids. CDR1 and CDR2 (germline): SGHDT, YYEEEE. CDR3 loop: CASSFGTATYGYTF. The CDR3 nucleotides read TGTGCCAGCAGCTTCGGGACAGCAACCTATGGCTACACCTTC.

The chain combines TRBV10-1 with TRBJ2-3, with D unresolved. V was shortened by 9 bases and J by 2 bases, with 24 bases between the two germline ends. Looked up from germline, CDR1 is WNHNN and CDR2 is SYGVQD (reference sequence). The CDR3 loop spans 17 amino acids. Here the CDR3 reads CARRHRRSLVPTDTQYF. The DNA of the CDR3 is TGCGCCAGGAGACACCGACGATCGTTGGTCCCCACAGATACGCAGTATTTT.

This sequence joins TRBV5-1 and TRBJ1-6, with D maybe TRBD1 (6 bases). CDR3 length: 15 residues. Germline loops: CDR1 SGHRS, CDR2 YFSETQ. V was clipped by 0 bases and J by 9 bases, with 13 bases between them. The CDR3 region is CASSLGQGWGSPLHF. In DNA, the CDR3 is TGCGCCAGCAGCTTGGGTCAGGGGTGGGGTTCACCCCTCCACTTT.

In nucleotides, the CDR3 is TGTGCCAGCAGTTACCCCATAACAGGGGGCGCGGGCTATGGCTACACCTTC. It codes for CASSYPITGGAGYGYTF. The chain couples TRBV28 to TRBJ1-2, with TRBD1 identical over 9 bases. From germline, CDR1 is MDHEN and CDR2 SYDVKM. After removal of 4 bases from V and 4 bases from J, the junction contained 13 bases not matched to a gene. The CDR3 contains 17 residues.

The J gene is TRBJ1-3, the V gene TRBV14; tentative D call: TRBD1 (6 bases). The CDR3 length is 16 residues. Germline V gives CDR1 SGHDN, CDR2 FVKESK. V lost 3 bases, J lost 4 bases, and 16 bases lay in between. The CDR3 DNA sequence: TGTGCCAGCAGCCAGGAAGAGGCGCAGGGGGGAAACACCATATATTTT. The encoded protein is CASSQEEAQGGNTIYF. Full variable domain (missing parts from reference TRBV14 and TRBJ1-3): EAGVTQFPSHSVIEKGQTVTLRCDPISGHDNLYWYRRVMGKEIKFLLHFVKESKQDESGMPNNRFLAERTGGTYSTLKVQPAELEDSGVYFCASSQEEAQGGNTIYFGEGSWLTVV.

The chain is built from TRBV7-9 and TRBJ1-2; D gene ambiguous. CDR3 size: 14 residues. From germline, CDR1 is SEHNR and CDR2 FQNEAQ (reference sequence). V was cut by 4 bases and J by 4 bases, with 13 bases left in between. The CDR3 spells CASSSRWEAYGYTF. In DNA, the CDR3 is TGTGCCAGCAGCTCTCGATGGGAGGCCTATGGCTACACCTTC.

This clone has only a few counts. This chain joins TRBV5-8 and TRBJ1-6; tentative D call: TRBD1 (5 bases). V lost 1 base and J 2 bases, leaving 10 bases between the germline ends. The germline V gene has CDR1 SGHTS and CDR2 YDEGEE. This CDR3 is built from 16 residues. The CDR3 protein is CASSLQGAPYNSPLHF. The CDR3 region has the DNA TGTGCCAGCAGCTTGCAAGGGGCCCCCTATAATTCACCCCTCCACTTT. Combining the CDR3 with reference TRBV5-8 and TRBJ1-6 gives the whole variable domain EAGVTQSPTHLIKTRGQQATLRCSPISGHTSVYWYQQALGLGLQFLLWYDEGEERNRGNFPPRFSGRQFPNYSSELNVNALELEDSALYLCASSLQGAPYNSPLHFGNGTRLTVT.

V and J are TRBV5-1 and TRBJ1-1; D unclear. V gave up 4 bases and J gave up 2 bases, with 9 bases separating them. Germline CDR1 is SGHRS and CDR2 is YFSETQ. There are 13 residues in the CDR3. This CDR3 reads CASSIRKNTEAFF. The CDR3 region has the DNA TGCGCCAGCAGCATCAGAAAAAACACTGAAGCTTTCTTT.

V and J are TRBV11-2 and TRBJ2-7; 8 bases line up with TRBD1. Germline V gene sequence: CDR1 SGHAT, CDR2 FQNNGV. The CDR3 is 16 amino acids. Trimming took 6 bases from V and 0 from J; bases not matched to a gene: 10. The CDR3 is CASRRIRDRSSYEQYF. The DNA of the CDR3 is TGTGCCAGCAGACGCATCAGGGACAGGAGCTCCTACGAGCAGTACTTC.

The chain recombines TRBV7-2 with TRBJ2-4; TRBD2 aligns across 13 bases. V lost 1 base to trimming and J lost 1 base; unmatched junction nucleotides: 7. There are 19 residues in the CDR3. From germline, CDR1 is SGHTA and CDR2 FQGNSA. The CDR3 sequence is CASSLEGLAGPGAKNIQYF. CDR3 bases: TGTGCCAGCAGCTTAGAGGGACTAGCGGGACCGGGGGCCAAAAACATTCAGTACTTC.